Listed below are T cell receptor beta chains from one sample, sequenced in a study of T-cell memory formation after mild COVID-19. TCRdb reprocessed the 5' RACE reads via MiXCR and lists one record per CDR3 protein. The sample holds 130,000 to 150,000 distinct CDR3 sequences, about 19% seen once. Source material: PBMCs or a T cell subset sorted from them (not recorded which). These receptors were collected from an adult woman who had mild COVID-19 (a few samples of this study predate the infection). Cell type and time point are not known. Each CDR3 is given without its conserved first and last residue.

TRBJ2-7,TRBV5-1,ASSWGREHEQY
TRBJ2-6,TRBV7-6,ASSSTSDSGANVLT
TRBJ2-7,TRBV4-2,ASSQAQGHYEQY
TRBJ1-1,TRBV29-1,SVGSGNTEAF
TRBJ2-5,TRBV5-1,ASSPRTGETQY
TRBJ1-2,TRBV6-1,ASSVDRGGGYT
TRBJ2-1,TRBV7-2,ARRVLPGGEQF
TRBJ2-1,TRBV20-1,SAGEAGGGYNEQF
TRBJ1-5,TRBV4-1,ASRTGVNSNQPQH
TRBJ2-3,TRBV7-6,ASSLSQGVSTDTQY